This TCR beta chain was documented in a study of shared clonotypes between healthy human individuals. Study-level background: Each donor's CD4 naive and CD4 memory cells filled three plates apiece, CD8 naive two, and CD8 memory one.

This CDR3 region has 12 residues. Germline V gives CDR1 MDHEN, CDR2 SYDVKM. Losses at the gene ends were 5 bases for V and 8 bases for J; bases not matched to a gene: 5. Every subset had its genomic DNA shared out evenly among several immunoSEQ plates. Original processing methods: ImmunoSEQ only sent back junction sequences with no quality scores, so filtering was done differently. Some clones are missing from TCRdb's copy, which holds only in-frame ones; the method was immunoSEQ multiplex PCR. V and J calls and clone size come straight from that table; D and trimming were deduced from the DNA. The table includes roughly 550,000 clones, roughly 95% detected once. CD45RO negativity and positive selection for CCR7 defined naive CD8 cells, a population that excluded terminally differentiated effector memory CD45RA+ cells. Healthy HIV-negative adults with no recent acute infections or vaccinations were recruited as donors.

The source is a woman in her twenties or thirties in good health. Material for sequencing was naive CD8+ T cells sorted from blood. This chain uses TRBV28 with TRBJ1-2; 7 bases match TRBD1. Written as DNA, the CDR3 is TGTGCCAGCAGTGCAGACAGGGAGGGCTACACCTTC. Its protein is CASSADREGYTF.